The 3 T cell receptor beta chains below all came from one sample that was sequenced in a study of cytomegalovirus exposure and HLA in healthy donors. The assay was immunoSEQ multiplex PCR, and TCRdb's table has in-frame clones only and misses some. This sample carries roughly 150,000 clones, around 85% of them seen once, and the ten largest clones take 2% to 2.5%. Sequencing was done on a sample of PBMCs. The receptors were sampled from a man aged 30 to 45 in good health and CMV-seropositive.

CDR3 sequence (DNA): TGTGCCAGCAGCTTAGAGGTCGGGACAGGGGACTTTAGCAATCAGCCCCAGCATTTT. Residues: CASSLEVGTGDFSNQPQHF. The gene calls are TRBV7-2 and TRBJ1-5; TRBD1 aligns across 10 bases. The junction had 9 bases not matched to a gene; V was cut back by 1 base and J by 0 bases. This CDR3 has 19 residues. CDR1 is SGHTA and CDR2 is FQGNSA in the germline V gene.

This chain links TRBV9 with TRBJ2-1, with D possibly being TRBD2 (7 bases). V lost 3 bases and J lost 3, with 19 bases in between. The CDR3 totals 17 residues. Per germline, CDR1 SGDLS and CDR2 YYNGEE. The DNA of the CDR3 is TGTGCCAGCAGCGGACGAGGGGGGGGGAACGGCTACAATGAGCAGTTCTTC. It encodes CASSGRGGGNGYNEQFF.

The chain links TRBV30 to TRBJ1-5, with a weak D call TRBD1 (5 bases). The CDR3 runs to 14 residues. Per the germline V gene, CDR1 is GTSNPN and CDR2 is SVGIG (reference sequence). Deletions cut 3 bases from V and 5 bases from J, with 14 bases between. The CDR3 is CAWRGPGGDQPQHF. As DNA, the CDR3 is TGTGCCTGGAGGGGTCCCGGGGGGGATCAGCCCCAGCATTTT. Based on the CDR3 plus reference TRBV30 and TRBJ1-5, the full variable domain is SQTIHQWPATLVQPVGSPLSLECTVEGTSNPNLYWYRQAAGRGLQLLFYSVGIGQISSEVPQNLSASRPQDRQFILSSKKLLLSDSGFYLCAWRGPGGDQPQHFGDGTRLSIL.